The 3 T cell receptor beta chains given below trace back to one sample, sequenced in a study of identifying expanded T cells in peripheral blood. Sequenced by immunoSEQ multiplex PCR; TCRdb stores in-frame clones only, minus some. The table lists approximately 130,000 clones, 75% to 90% of them singletons. Sample: blood. These TCRs come from a person aged 18 to 70 in good health.

To note about this clone: At one end, the junction sequence differs from germline, possibly due to a read error. This chain links TRBV19 with TRBJ2-5, with 8 bases aligning to TRBD1. The CDR3 runs to 16 residues. Per the germline V gene, CDR1 is LNHDA and CDR2 is SQIVND (reference sequence). CDR3 region: CASSVDRDRNQETQYF. The CDR3 bases are TGTGCCAGTAGTGTAGACCGGGACAGGAACCAAGAGACCCAGTACTTC.

J is TRBJ2-2 and V is TRBV15, with TRBD2 as a possible D gene (5 bases). Germline-derived CDR1 and CDR2 are LNHNV and YYDKDF (reference sequence). Trimming cost V 3 bases and J 5 bases, with 13 bases left between them. The CDR3 is 15 residues long. The CDR3 loop reads CATSRRTGTTGELFF. DNA of the CDR3: TGTGCCACCAGCAGGAGGACGGGAACAACCGGGGAGCTGTTTTTT.

In nucleotides, the CDR3 is TGCGCCAGCAGCCAATCGATAGCGGGGGTCGCAGATACGCAGTATTTT. Protein: CASSQSIAGVADTQYF. The chain has TRBV4-1 and TRBJ2-3, with 9 bases identical to TRBD2. The germline V gene has CDR1 MGHRA and CDR2 YSYEKL. CDR3 length: 16 residues. V was clipped by 2 bases and J by 4 bases; unmatched bases: 7.